Shown below are 20 T cell receptor beta chains from a single sample sequenced in a study of Graves' ophthalmopathy and Graves' hyperthyroidism. Beta-chain TCR CDR3 regions were amplified from RNA transcripts. In the first round, RT-PCR was carried out with HTBI primers, and a multiplex PCR formed the second round. TCRdb redid the calling of the multiplex PCR reads with MiXCR, one entry per CDR3 protein. The sample contains over a million distinct CDR3 sequences, about two fifths of which appear only once. Source material: peripheral blood or thyroid tissue (not recorded which). These TCRs come from an adult man with Graves' hyperthyroidism.

The V and J genes are TRBV10-2 and TRBJ2-7; weak D call: TRBD2 (6 bases). V shed 3 bases and J shed 4 bases, with 13 bases lying between them. The length of the CDR3 is 14 residues. Germline loops: CDR1 WSHSY, CDR2 SAAADI. The CDR3 region is CASSDKAGPYEQYF. CDR3 coding DNA: TGCGCCAGCAGTGATAAAGCGGGCCCTTACGAGCAGTACTTC.

The CDR3 coding sequence is TGTGCCAGCAGCGCGACCGGGACAGTTAGCGGCTACACCTTC. Protein sequence: CASSATGTVSGYTF. This chain connects TRBV7-9 to TRBJ1-2, with 7 bases that match TRBD1. Germline assignment: CDR1 SEHNR and CDR2 FQNEAQ (reference sequence). The length of the CDR3 is 14 residues. The ends lost 5 bases at V and 8 bases at J; junction bases unmatched: 11.

This clonotype was seen many times. The chain employs TRBV11-2 and TRBJ2-6, with TRBD1 matching 7 bases. V was clipped by 5 bases and J by 0 bases; unmatched bases: 13. Germline CDR1 and CDR2: SGHAT and FQNNGV. This CDR3 contains 19 residues. The CDR3 here is CASSPSTGAKDSGANVLTF. The CDR3 DNA follows: TGTGCCAGCAGCCCGAGTACAGGGGCCAAGGACTCTGGGGCCAACGTCCTGACTTTC.

The chain couples TRBV25-1 to TRBJ2-2; 7 nucleotides match TRBD1. The length of the CDR3 is 14 residues. With 8 bases clipped from V and 1 base from J, the junction kept 4 bases outside the gene matches. Germline V CDR1 and CDR2: MGHDK, SYGVNS. CDR3 protein: CASERTGNTGELFF. The CDR3, as DNA: TGTGCCAGCGAAAGGACAGGGAACACCGGGGAGCTGTTTTTT. Using reference TRBV25-1 and TRBJ2-2 for the parts outside the CDR3, the full variable domain is EADIYQTPRYLVIGTGKKITLECSQTMGHDKMYWYQQDPGMELHLIHYSYGVNSTEKGDLSSESTVSRIRTEHFPLTLESARPSHTSQYLCASERTGNTGELFFGEGSRLTVL.

J is TRBJ1-2 and V is TRBV2, with D unclear. Trimming removed 10 bases at V and 8 bases at J, with 14 bases between. This CDR3 is 11 amino acids long. Looked up from germline, CDR1 is SNHLY and CDR2 is FYNNEI. Here the CDR3 reads CATQLARGYTF. The CDR3 DNA follows: TGTGCCACCCAACTGGCCCGGGGCTACACCTTC.

The chain recombines TRBV7-9 with TRBJ1-2, with no clear D. The V and J ends lost 5 bases and 1 base respectively, with 8 bases between them. The CDR3 has 13 residues. Germline values: CDR1 SEHNR, CDR2 FQNEAQ (reference sequence). CDR3 DNA sequence: TGTGCCAGCAGCATCGACCTTAACTATGGCTACACCTTC. Encoded protein: CASSIDLNYGYTF.

This sequence joins TRBV15 and TRBJ1-2; 8 bases are shared with TRBD1. The V gene end was trimmed by 4 bases and the J gene end by 4 bases; junction bases not matched to a gene: 5. The CDR3 consists of 14 residues. CDR1 and CDR2 (germline): LNHNV, YYDKDF (reference sequence). The CDR3 DNA reads as TGTGCCACCAGCACAGGGGGCGCGGGCTATGGCTACACCTTC. Protein sequence: CATSTGGAGYGYTF.

The chain carries TRBV12-3 or TRBV12-4 and TRBJ2-5, with a tentative D call TRBD1 (5 bases). CDR3 size: 15 residues. V was cut by 5 bases and J by 7 bases, with 20 bases left in between. The CDR3 region has the DNA TGTGCCAGCAGTCACCGGACCCGGTGGGGCGTGACCCAGTACTTC. It yields the protein CASSHRTRWGVTQYF.

There are many counts of this clonotype. This chain connects TRBV25-1 to TRBJ1-5; maybe TRBD1 (5 bases). CDR1 and CDR2 from the germline V gene are MGHDK and SYGVNS. V lost 3 bases, J lost 2 bases, and 8 bases lay in between. The CDR3 has 14 amino acids. The CDR3 protein is CASSDRGGNQPQHF. In DNA form, the CDR3 reads TGTGCCAGCAGTGACCGGGGGGGCAATCAGCCCCAGCATTTT.

The V gene is TRBV29-1, the J gene TRBJ1-1, with D tentatively TRBD1 (5 bases). CDR1 SQVTM and CDR2 ANQGSEA come from the germline V gene. Trimming stripped 2 bases from V and 10 bases from J, with 14 bases between. This CDR3 is 12 amino acids long. The CDR3 loop reads CSVERDGSRAFF. The CDR3 nucleotides read TGCAGCGTTGAACGGGACGGCTCCAGAGCTTTCTTT.

The J gene is TRBJ1-1, the V gene TRBV7-2, with D maybe TRBD1 (6 bases). CDR1 and CDR2 (germline): SGHTA, FQGNSA. This CDR3 comprises 16 residues. V lost 4 bases to trimming and J lost 2 bases, with 17 bases between them. CDR3 DNA sequence: TGTGCCAGCAGCTCAAACGACAGGCCTATTAACACTGAAGCTTTCTTT. Translating it yields CASSSNDRPINTEAFF.

Note on this clonotype: One base away lies a much larger clone, so this may be a sequencing read error. The chain has TRBV7-2 and TRBJ2-7; 9 nucleotides match TRBD2. The V gene end was trimmed by 4 bases and the J gene end by 3 bases; junction bases not matched to a gene: 4. Germline V gives CDR1 SGHTA, CDR2 FQGNSA. This CDR3 is 14 amino acids long. Here the CDR3 DNA reads TGTGCCAGCAGCTCCCCTAGCGGGATCTACGAGCAGTACTTC. This encodes CASSSPSGIYEQYF.

With regard to this clonotype: The junction shows a germline mismatch at one end, possibly a read error. V and J are TRBV25-1 and TRBJ2-5, with 9 bases that match TRBD1. The CDR3 consists of 13 residues. Per the germline V gene, CDR1 is MGHDK and CDR2 is SYGVNS. The CDR3 region has the DNA TGTGCTAGCACAGGGGGCTGGAAAGAGACCCAGTACTTC. Amino acid sequence: CASTGGWKETQYF.

This clonotype was recorded at least ten times. The chain combines TRBV2 with TRBJ1-1; 8 bases are a match to TRBD1. V shed 6 bases and J 6 bases; nucleotides not matched to a gene: 6. Germline V CDR1 and CDR2: SNHLY, FYNNEI. This CDR3 has 13 residues. CDR3 bases: TGTGCCAGCAGGCAGGGGGCGATCGCTGAAGCTTTCTTT. Its translation is CASRQGAIAEAFF.

Here the CDR3 reads CASRGQGGSEAFF. The CDR3 coding sequence is TGTGCCAGCAGGGGGCAGGGAGGCTCTGAAGCTTTCTTT. The chain combines TRBV2 with TRBJ1-1; D perhaps matches TRBD1 (5 bases). The CDR3 length is 13 residues. The germline gives CDR1 SNHLY, CDR2 FYNNEI. V lost 6 bases and J lost 6, with 14 bases in between.

The rearrangement joins TRBV18 to TRBJ1-4; D is uncertain. This CDR3 comprises 15 residues. V dropped 4 bases and J dropped 0 bases, with 9 bases sitting between them. Germline lookup yields CDR1 KGHSH and CDR2 LQKENI. Here the CDR3 reads CASSQSGATNEKLFF. In DNA, the CDR3 is TGTGCCAGCTCACAGTCGGGAGCAACTAATGAAAAACTGTTTTTT. Full variable domain (outside the CDR3, taken from reference TRBV18 and TRBJ1-4): NAGVMQNPRHLVRRRGQEARLRCSPMKGHSHVYWYRQLPEEGLKFMVYLQKENIIDESGMPKERFSAEFPKEGPSILRIQQVVRGDSAAYFCASSQSGATNEKLFFGSGTQLSVL.

This clonotype was observed many times. The chain combines TRBV19 with TRBJ1-4; D might be TRBD1 (6 bases). The germline gives CDR1 LNHDA, CDR2 SQIVND (reference sequence). This CDR3 has 16 residues. V lost 5 bases and J lost 4, with 17 bases in between. Here the CDR3 reads CASSAIHREDNEKLFF. The CDR3 nucleotides are TGTGCCAGTAGTGCCATCCACAGGGAGGATAATGAAAAACTGTTTTTT.

This clonotype came up many times. V gene TRBV19 combines with J gene TRBJ1-5; D not resolved. The germline V and J ends were trimmed by 5 bases and 4 bases, with 21 bases remaining between them. This CDR3 spans 17 amino acids. The germline V gene encodes CDR1 LNHDA and CDR2 SQIVND (reference sequence). CDR3 coding DNA: TGTGCCAGTAGTCCTCAGCGATCCGGACTAGGAAATCAGCCCCAGCATTTT. This sequence encodes CASSPQRSGLGNQPQHF.

The chain employs TRBV27 and TRBJ1-4; 7 bases are shared with TRBD1. Looked up from germline, CDR1 is MNHEY and CDR2 is SMNVEV (reference sequence). J gave up 8 bases and V 2 bases, and 8 bases lay outside the gene matches. This CDR3 has 15 residues. The CDR3 sequence: CASSLVQGVGEKLFF. Written as DNA, the CDR3 is TGTGCCAGCAGTTTAGTTCAGGGGGTAGGCGAAAAACTGTTTTTT.

This clonotype was recorded a few times. The chain joins TRBV29-1 to TRBJ2-7; the match to TRBD2 covers 12 bases. The length of the CDR3 is 14 residues. Losses at the gene ends were 2 bases for V and 6 bases for J; bases not matched to a gene: 5. Germline CDR1 and CDR2: SQVTM and ANQGSEA. The CDR3 region has the DNA TGCAGCGTTGAATTGTTACTAGCGGGGGGCGAGCAGTACTTC. Translating it yields CSVELLLAGGEQYF.